This TCR beta chain was recorded in a study of T-cell memory formation after mild COVID-19. Via MiXCR, TCRdb re-called the 5' RACE reads, giving one row per CDR3 protein. The sample consists of 410,000 or so distinct CDR3 sequences, about 25% of them appearing once. CDR1 and CDR2 (germline): SNHLY, FYNNEI. Trimming cost V 5 bases and J 6 bases, with 11 bases left between them. There are 13 residues in the CDR3. Only a few counts were recorded for this clonotype. Sequenced: PBMCs or a T cell subset sorted from them (not recorded which). This sequence joins TRBV2 and TRBJ1-5, with D perhaps TRBD1 (6 bases). The receptor comes from an adult woman who had mild COVID-19 (a few samples of this study predate the infection). Cell type and time point are not known. The CDR3 sequence: CASSTGLGQPQHF. Written as DNA, the CDR3 is TGTGCCAGCAGTACAGGGTTGGGTCAGCCCCAGCATTTT.